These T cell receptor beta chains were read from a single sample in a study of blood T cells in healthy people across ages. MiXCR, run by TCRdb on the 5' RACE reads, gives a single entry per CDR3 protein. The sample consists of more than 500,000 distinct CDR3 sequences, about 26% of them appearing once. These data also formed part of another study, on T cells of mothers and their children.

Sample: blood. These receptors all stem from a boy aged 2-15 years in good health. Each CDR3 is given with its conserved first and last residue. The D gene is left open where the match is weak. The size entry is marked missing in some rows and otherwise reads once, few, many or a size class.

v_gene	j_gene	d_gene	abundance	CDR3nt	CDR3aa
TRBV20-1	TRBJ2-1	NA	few	TGCAGTGCTAGAGGTGGGGCGATTGACAATGAGCAGTTCTTC	CSARGGAIDNEQFF
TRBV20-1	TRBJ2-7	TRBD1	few	TGCAGTGCTAGAGAAGTCTCGGACAGGGGACCCCAATACGAGCAGTACTTC	CSAREVSDRGPQYEQYF
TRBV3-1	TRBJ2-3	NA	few	TGTGCCAGCAGCCCCCTAGGGGCGGGGTCCACAGATACGCAGTATTTT	CASSPLGAGSTDTQYF
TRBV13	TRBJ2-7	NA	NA	TGTGCCAGCAGCTTAAGGGGGGAGTACTCCTACGAGCAGTACTTC	CASSLRGEYSYEQYF
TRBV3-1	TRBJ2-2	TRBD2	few	TGTGCCAGCAGCCAAGCGGGGGGATGGAACACCGGGGAGCTGTTTTTT	CASSQAGGWNTGELFF
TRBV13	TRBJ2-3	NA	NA	TGTGCCAGCAGCCTCCGGGCTCAGGGGACAGATACGCAGTATTTT	CASSLRAQGTDTQYF
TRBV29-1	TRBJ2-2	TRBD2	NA	TGCAGCGTTGAAGATGGGCGGGAGACGGTCGGGGAGCTGTTTTTT	CSVEDGRETVGELFF
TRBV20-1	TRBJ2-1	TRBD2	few	TGCAGTGCTCCTACTAGCGGCTCCTACAATGAGCAGTTCTTC	CSAPTSGSYNEQFF
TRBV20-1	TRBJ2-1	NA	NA	TGCAGTGCTAGATTAGCGGTCAATGAGCAGTTCTTC	CSARLAVNEQFF
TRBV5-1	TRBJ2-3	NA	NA	TGCGCCAGCAGCCGACCCCGGGACACCAGCACAGATACGCAGTATTTT	CASSRPRDTSTDTQYF
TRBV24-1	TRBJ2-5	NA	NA	TGTGCCACCAGTGACCACATGAGTGAGACCCAGTACTTC	CATSDHMSETQYF
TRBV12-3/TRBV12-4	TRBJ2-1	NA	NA	TGTGCCAGCGGGGGGTCAGAGCAGTTCTTC	CASGGSEQFF
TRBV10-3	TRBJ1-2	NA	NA	TGTGCCATCAGGGCGTATGGCTACACCTTC	CAIRAYGYTF
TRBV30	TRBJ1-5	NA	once	TGTGCCTGGCAGGGACCGACTAAACGGCCCCAGCATTTT	CAWQGPTKRPQHF
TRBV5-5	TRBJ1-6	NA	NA	TGTGCCAGCAGTTTGGGGGGCGGCCTTCCTCTTAATTCACCCCTCCACTTT	CASSLGGGLPLNSPLHF
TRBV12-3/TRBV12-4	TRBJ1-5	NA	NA	TGTGCCAGCAGTTTTCGAGGCAGAAGCAATCAGCCCCAGCATTTT	CASSFRGRSNQPQHF
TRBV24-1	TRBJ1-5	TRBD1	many	TGTGCCACCCCAGAGGCCGGGACAGGTCACTTTTATAGCAATCAGCCCCAGCATTTT	CATPEAGTGHFYSNQPQHF
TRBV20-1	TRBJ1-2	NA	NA	TGCAGTGCTGCTGCATCTAACTATGGCTACACCTTC	CSAAASNYGYTF
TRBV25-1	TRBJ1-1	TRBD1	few	TGTGCCAGCGGTAAGGGACAGGGGAACACTGAAGCTTTCTTT	CASGKGQGNTEAFF
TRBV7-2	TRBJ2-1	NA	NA	TGTGCCAGCAGCACACGACAGGGAGGGTACAATGAGCAGTTCTTC	CASSTRQGGYNEQFF
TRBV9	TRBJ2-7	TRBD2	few	TGTGCCAGCAGCCCTAGCGGGAGGCCGCTCGAGCAGTACTTC	CASSPSGRPLEQYF
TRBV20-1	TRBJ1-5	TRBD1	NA	TGCAGTGCTAGAGGGACAGGGCAGGGTCAGCCCCAGCATTTT	CSARGTGQGQPQHF
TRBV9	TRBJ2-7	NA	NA	TGTGCCAGCAGCCCGGGGGACCCCGGCCCCTACGAGCAGTACTTT	CASSPGDPGPYEQYF
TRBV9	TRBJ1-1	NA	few	TGTGCCAGCAGCAAGACAGTTGGGGGCATGAACACTGAAGCTTTCTTT	CASSKTVGGMNTEAFF
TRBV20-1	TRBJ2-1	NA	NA	TGCAGTGCTAGTAGCTGGCGGGGGCTGCGAAATGAGCAGTTCTTC	CSASSWRGLRNEQFF
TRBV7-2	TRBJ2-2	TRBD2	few	TGTGCCAGCAGCTTAATCCTAGCGGACACCGGGGAGCTGTTTTTT	CASSLILADTGELFF
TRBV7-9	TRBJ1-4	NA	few	TGTGCCACCGACGGGGCAGGAATGATTCGTGAAAAACTGTTTTTT	CATDGAGMIREKLFF
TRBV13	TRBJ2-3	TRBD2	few	TGTGCCAGCAGCCTCCCAGCGGGGGGGTATGCGCAGTATTTT	CASSLPAGGYAQYF
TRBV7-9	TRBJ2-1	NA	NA	TGTGCCAGCAGCTCCTTGACTGAGGAATCCTACAATGAGCAGTTCTTC	CASSSLTEESYNEQFF
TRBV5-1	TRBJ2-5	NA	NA	TGCGCCAGCAGCCAGGGACTGAACCAAGAGACCCAGTACTTC	CASSQGLNQETQYF
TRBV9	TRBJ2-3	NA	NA	TGTGCCAGCAGAGGAAGGGGAGGAAGTAGCACAGATACGCAGTATTTT	CASRGRGGSSTDTQYF
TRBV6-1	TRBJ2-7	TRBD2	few	TGTGCCAGCAGTCCCAGAGGGGTAGCGGGGACGCCCCCCCCTTACGAGCAGTACTTC	CASSPRGVAGTPPPYEQYF
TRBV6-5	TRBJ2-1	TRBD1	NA	TGTGCCAGCAGTTACTTTCCACCAGGGGGCGCCAACAATGAGCAGTTCTTC	CASSYFPPGGANNEQFF
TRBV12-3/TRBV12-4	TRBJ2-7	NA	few	TGTGCCAGCAGTCTCCGGAGGGACCGATCCTACGAGCAGTACTTC	CASSLRRDRSYEQYF
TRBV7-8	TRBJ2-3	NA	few	TGTGCCAGCAGCTTAGATAGGGTCACAGATACGCAGTATTTT	CASSLDRVTDTQYF
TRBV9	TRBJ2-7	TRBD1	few	TGTGCCAGCAGCGTGGACAGGGAATCCTACGAGCAGTACTTC	CASSVDRESYEQYF